This T cell receptor beta chain was obtained from a study of blood T cell repertoires in COVID-19. Study-level background: Sources were T cells, B-cell-depleted T cells, or PBMCs; the material itself was cDNA or gDNA.

V was cut by 4 bases and J by 7 bases, with 16 bases left in between. Germline lookup yields CDR1 MNHEY and CDR2 SMNVEV (reference sequence). CDR3 length: 14 residues. Using immunoSEQ multiplex PCR, the repertoire was profiled, and TCRdb retains in-frame clones only, with some absent. The profile shows approximately 230,000 clones, around 90% of them singletons. The sequenced sample was peripheral blood. This clonotype was obtained from a man aged 18 to 29 with active or convalescent COVID-19. The chain joins TRBV27 to TRBJ1-2; D may be TRBD1 (5 bases). The CDR3 loop reads CASSSGVTVPGYTF. Written as DNA, the CDR3 is TGTGCCAGCAGTTCGGGGGTGACAGTCCCTGGCTACACCTTC.